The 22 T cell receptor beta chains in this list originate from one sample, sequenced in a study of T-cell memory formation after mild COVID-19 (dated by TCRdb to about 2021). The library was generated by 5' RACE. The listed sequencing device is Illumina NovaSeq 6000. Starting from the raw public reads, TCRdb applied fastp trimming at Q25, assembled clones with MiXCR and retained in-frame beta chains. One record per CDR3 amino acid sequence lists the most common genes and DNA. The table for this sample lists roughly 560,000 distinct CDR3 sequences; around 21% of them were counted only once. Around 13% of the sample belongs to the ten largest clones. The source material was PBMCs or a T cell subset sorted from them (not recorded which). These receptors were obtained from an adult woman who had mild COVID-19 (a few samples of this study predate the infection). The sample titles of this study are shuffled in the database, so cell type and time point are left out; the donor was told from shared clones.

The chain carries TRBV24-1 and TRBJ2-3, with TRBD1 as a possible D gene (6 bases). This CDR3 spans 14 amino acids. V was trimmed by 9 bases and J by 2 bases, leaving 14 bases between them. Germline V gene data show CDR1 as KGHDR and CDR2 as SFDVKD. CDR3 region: CATLGQPYTDTQYF. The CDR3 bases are TGTGCCACCCTCGGACAGCCTTACACAGATACGCAGTATTTT.

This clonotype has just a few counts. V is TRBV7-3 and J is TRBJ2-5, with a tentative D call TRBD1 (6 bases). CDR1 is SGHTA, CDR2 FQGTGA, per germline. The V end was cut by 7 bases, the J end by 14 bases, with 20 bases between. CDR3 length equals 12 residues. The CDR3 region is CASTYPGDGNYF. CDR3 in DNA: TGTGCCAGCACGTATCCAGGGGACGGGAATTACTTC.

DNA for the CDR3: TGTGCCAGCAGTTACTCGCAGGACGGGGGAGGCGAGCAGTACTTC. Amino acid sequence: CASSYSQDGGGEQYF. The V call is TRBV6-2 or TRBV6-3, the J call TRBJ2-7; TRBD2 is a possible D gene (6 bases). V was cut by 0 bases and J by 6 bases, with 15 bases left in between. The CDR3 consists of 15 residues. CDR1 is MNHEY, CDR2 SVGEGT, per germline.

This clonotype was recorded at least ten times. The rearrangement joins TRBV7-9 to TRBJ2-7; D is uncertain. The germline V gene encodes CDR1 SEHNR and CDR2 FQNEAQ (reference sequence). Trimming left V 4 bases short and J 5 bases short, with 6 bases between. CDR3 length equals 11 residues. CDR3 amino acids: CASSSMNEQYF. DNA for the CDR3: TGTGCCAGCAGCTCAATGAACGAGCAGTACTTC.

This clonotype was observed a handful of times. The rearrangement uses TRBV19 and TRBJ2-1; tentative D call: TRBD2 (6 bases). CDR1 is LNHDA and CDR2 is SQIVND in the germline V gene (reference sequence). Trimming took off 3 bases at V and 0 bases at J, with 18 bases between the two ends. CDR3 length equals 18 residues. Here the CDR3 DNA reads TGTGCCAGTAGTATGTATTTTGGAGCGGGCGCCTCCTACAATGAGCAGTTCTTC. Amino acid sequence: CASSMYFGAGASYNEQFF.

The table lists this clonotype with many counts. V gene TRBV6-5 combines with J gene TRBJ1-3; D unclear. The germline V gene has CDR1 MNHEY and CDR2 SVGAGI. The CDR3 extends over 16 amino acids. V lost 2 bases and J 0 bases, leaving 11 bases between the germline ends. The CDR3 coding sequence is TGTGCCAGCAGTTACCGACCAGTTTTCTCTGGAAACACCATATATTTT. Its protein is CASSYRPVFSGNTIYF.

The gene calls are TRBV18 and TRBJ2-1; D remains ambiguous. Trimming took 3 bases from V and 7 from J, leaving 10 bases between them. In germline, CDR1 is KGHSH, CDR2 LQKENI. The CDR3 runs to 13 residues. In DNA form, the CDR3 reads TGTGCCAGCTCACCGTCCTTAGAAAATGAGCAGTTCTTC. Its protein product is CASSPSLENEQFF.

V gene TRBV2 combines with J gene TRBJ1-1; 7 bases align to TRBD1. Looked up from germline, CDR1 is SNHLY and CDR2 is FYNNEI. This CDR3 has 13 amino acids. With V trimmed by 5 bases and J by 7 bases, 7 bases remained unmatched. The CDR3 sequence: CASSSQGRGEAFF. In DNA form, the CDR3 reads TGTGCCAGCAGTTCACAGGGGCGGGGTGAAGCTTTCTTT. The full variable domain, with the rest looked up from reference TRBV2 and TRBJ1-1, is EPEVTQTPSHQVTQMGQEVILRCVPISNHLYFYWYRQILGQKVEFLVSFYNNEISEKSEIFDDQFSVERPDGSNFTLKIRSTKLEDSAMYFCASSSQGRGEAFFGQGTRLTVV.

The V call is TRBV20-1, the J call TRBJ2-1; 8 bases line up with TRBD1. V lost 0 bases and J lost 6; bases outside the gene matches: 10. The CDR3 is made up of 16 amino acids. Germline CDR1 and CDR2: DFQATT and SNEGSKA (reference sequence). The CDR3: CSARDRGRGLGNEQFF. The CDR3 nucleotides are TGCAGTGCTAGAGATCGGGGCAGGGGGCTAGGCAATGAGCAGTTCTTC.

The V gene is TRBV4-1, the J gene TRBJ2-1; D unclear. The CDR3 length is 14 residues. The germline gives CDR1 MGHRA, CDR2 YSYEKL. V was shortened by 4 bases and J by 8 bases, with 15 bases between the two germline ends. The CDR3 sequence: CASSRLGPSDEQFF. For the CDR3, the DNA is TGCGCCAGCAGCCGCCTAGGTCCGAGCGATGAGCAGTTCTTC.

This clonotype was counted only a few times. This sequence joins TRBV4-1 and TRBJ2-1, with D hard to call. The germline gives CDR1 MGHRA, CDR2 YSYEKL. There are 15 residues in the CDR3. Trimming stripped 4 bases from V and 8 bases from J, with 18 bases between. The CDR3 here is CASSRDQLTNDEQFF. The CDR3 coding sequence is TGCGCCAGCAGCCGCGACCAACTTACTAACGATGAGCAGTTCTTC.

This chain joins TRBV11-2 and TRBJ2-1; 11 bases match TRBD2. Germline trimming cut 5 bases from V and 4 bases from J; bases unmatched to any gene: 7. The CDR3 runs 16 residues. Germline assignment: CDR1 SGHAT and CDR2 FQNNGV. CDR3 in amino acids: CASSTWTSGLYNEQFF. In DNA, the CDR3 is TGTGCCAGCAGCACCTGGACTAGCGGGTTATACAATGAGCAGTTCTTC.

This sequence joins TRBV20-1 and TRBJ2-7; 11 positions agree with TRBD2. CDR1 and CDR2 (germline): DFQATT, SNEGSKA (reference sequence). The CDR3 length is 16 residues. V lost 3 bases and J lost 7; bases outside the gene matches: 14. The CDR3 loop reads CSASLSSGGQSLEQYF. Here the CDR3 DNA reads TGCAGTGCTAGTCTTTCTAGCGGGGGGCAGTCTTTGGAGCAGTACTTC.

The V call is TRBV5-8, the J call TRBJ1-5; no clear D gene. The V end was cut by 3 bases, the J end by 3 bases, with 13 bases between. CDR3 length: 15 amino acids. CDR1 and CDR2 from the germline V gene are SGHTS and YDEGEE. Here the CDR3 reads CASSSVPLHNQPQHF. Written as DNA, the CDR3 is TGTGCCAGCAGCTCGGTACCGCTCCACAATCAGCCCCAGCATTTT.

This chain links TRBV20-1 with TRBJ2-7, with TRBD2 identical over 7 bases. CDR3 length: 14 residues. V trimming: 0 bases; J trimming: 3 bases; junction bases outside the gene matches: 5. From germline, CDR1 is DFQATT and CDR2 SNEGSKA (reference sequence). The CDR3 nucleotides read TGCAGTGCTAGAGAGCGGGGAGGGGACTACGAGCAGTACTTC. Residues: CSARERGGDYEQYF.

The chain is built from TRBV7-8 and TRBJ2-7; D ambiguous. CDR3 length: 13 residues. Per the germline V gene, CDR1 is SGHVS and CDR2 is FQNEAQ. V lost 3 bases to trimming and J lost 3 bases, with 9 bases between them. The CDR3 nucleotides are TGTGCCAGCAGCTTCTATACAAGCTACGAGCAGTACTTC. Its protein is CASSFYTSYEQYF.

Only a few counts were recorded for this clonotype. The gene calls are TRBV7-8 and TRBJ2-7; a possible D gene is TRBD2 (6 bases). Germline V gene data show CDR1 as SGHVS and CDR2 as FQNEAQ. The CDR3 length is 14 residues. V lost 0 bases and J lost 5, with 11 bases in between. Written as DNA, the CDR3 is TGTGCCAGCAGCTTAGCGGGAGGACCGGACGAGCAGTACTTC. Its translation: CASSLAGGPDEQYF.

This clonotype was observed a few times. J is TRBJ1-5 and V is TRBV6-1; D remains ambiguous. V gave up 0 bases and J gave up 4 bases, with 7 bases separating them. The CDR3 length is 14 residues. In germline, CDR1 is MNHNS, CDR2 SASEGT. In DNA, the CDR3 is TGTGCCAGCAGTGAAGCCCCGGGGAATCAGCCCCAGCATTTT. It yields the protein CASSEAPGNQPQHF.

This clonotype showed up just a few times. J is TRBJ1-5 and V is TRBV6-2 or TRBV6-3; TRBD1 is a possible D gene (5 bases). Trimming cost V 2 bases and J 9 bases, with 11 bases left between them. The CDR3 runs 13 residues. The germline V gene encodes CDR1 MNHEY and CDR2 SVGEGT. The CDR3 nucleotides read TGTGCCAGCAGTTACGGGGGGATTAGGCCCCAGCATTTT. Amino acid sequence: CASSYGGIRPQHF.

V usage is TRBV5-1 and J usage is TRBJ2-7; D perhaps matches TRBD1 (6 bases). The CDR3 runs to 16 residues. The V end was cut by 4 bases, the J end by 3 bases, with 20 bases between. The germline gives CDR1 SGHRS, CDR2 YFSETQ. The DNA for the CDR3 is TGCGCCAGCAGCAGCGCCCAGGGACATCAAAACTACGAGCAGTACTTC. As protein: CASSSAQGHQNYEQYF.

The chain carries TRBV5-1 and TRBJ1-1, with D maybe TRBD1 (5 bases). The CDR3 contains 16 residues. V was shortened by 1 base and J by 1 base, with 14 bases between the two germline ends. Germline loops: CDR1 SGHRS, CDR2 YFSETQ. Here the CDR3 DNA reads TGCGCCAGCAGCTTGAATGCTGGGGGGAGGAACACTGAAGCTTTCTTT. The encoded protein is CASSLNAGGRNTEAFF.

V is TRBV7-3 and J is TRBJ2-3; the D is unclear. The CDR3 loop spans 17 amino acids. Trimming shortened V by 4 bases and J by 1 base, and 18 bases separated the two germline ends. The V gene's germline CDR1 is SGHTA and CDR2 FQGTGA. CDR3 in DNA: TGTGCCAGCAGCTCCCAAGGGATGTCGGTTCGCACAGATACGCAGTATTTT. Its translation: CASSSQGMSVRTDTQYF.